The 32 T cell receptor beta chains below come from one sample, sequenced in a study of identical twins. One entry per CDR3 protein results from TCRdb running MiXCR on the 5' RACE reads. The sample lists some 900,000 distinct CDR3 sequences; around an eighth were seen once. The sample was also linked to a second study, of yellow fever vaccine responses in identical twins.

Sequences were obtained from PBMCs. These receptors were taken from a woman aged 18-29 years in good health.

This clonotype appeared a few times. CDR3 DNA sequence: TGTGCCAGCAGTCCCAGGGGGGGCGGAAGCTCCTACAATGAGCAGTTCTTC. Translation: CASSPRGGGSSYNEQFF. The chain couples TRBV27 to TRBJ2-1; D could derive from TRBD1 or TRBD2 (7 bases each). Germline CDR1 and CDR2: MNHEY and SMNVEV (reference sequence). This CDR3 comprises 17 residues. V dropped 5 bases and J dropped 0 bases, with 17 bases sitting between them.

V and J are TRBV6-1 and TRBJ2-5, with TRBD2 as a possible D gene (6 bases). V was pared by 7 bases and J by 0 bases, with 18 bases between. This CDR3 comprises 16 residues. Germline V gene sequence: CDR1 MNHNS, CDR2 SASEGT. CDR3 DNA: TGTGCCAGCACCGCAGGACTACCTGGGTACCAAGAGACCCAGTACTTC. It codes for CASTAGLPGYQETQYF.

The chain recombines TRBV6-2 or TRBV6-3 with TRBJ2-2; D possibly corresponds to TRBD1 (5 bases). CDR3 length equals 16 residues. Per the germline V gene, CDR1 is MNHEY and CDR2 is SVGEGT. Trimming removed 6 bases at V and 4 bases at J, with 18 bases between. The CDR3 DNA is TGTGCCAGCAGCTCAGGGCCCGGGCGTGGCACCGGGGAGCTGTTTTTT. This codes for CASSSGPGRGTGELFF.

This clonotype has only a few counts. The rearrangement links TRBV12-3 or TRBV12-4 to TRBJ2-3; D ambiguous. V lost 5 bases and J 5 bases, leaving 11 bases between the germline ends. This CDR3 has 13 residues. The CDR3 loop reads CASSSADQDTQYF. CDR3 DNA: TGTGCCAGCAGTAGCGCCGACCAAGATACGCAGTATTTT.

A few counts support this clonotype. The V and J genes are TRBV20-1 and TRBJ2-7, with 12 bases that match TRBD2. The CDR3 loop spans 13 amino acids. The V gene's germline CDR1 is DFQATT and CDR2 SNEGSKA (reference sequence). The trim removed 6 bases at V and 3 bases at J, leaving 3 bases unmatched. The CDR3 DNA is TGCAGTGCCACTAGCGGGGGGTACTACGAGCAGTACGTC. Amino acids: CSATSGGYYEQYV.

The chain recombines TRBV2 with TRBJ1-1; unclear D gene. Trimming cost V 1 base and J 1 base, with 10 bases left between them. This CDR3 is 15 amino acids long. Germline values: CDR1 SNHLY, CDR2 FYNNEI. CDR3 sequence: CASSEEGGSNTEAFF. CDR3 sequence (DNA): TGTGCCAGCAGTGAAGAGGGAGGGTCGAACACTGAAGCTTTCTTT.

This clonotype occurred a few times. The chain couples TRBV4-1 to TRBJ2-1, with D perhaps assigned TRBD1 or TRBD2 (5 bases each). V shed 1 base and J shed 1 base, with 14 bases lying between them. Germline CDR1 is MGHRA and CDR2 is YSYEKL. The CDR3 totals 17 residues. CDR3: CASSQGGSWGSYNEQFF. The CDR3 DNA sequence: TGCGCCAGCAGCCAAGGGGGGTCGTGGGGTTCCTACAATGAGCAGTTCTTC.

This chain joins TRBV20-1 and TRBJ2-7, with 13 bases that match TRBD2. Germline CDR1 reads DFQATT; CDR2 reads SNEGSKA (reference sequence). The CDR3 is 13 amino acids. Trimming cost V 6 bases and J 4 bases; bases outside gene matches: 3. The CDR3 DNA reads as TGCAGTGCGCCGGGACTAGCGGGGTACGAGCAGTACGTC. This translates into CSAPGLAGYEQYV.

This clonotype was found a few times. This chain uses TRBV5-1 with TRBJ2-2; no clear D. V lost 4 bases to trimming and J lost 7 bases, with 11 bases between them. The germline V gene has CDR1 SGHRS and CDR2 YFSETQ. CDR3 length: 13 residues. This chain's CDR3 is CASSRALDGELFF. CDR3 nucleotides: TGCGCCAGCAGCAGGGCTTTGGACGGGGAGCTGTTTTTT.

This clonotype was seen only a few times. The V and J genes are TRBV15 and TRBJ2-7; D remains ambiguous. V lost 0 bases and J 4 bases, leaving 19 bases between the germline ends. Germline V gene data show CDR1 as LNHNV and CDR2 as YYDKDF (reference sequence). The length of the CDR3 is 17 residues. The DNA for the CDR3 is TGTGCCACCAGCAGAGATAAACAGTCCTCAACATATTACGAGCAGTACTTC. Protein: CATSRDKQSSTYYEQYF.

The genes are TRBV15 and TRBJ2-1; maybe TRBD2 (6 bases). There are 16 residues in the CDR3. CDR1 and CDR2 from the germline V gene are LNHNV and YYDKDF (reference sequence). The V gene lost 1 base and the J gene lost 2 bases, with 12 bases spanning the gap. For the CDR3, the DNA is TGTGCCACCAGCAGAGGGGGGACTTCCACCTACAATGAGCAGTTCTTC. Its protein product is CATSRGGTSTYNEQFF. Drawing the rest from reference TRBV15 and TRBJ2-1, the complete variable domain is DAMVIQNPRYQVTQFGKPVTLSCSQTLNHNVMYWYQQKSSQAPKLLFHYYDKDFNNEADTPDNFQSRRPNTSFCFLDIRSPGLGDTAMYLCATSRGGTSTYNEQFFGPGTRLTVL.

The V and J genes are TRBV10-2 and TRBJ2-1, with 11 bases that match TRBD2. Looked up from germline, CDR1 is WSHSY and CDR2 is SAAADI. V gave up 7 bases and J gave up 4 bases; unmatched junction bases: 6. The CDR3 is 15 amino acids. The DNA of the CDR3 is TGCGCCAGCAAGGCTACTAGCGGGAGATACAATGAGCAGTTCTTC. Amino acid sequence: CASKATSGRYNEQFF.

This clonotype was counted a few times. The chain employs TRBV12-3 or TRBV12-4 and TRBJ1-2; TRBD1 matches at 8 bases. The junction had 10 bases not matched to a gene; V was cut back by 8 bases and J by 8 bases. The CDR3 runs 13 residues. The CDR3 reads CASGPPDREGYTF. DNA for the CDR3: TGTGCCAGCGGTCCCCCGGACAGGGAGGGCTACACCTTC.

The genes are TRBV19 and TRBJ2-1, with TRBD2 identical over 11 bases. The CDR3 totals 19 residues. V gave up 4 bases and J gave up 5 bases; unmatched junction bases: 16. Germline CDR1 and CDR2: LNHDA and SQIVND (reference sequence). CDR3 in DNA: TGTGCCAGTAGTACCCACCCGGGTAGCGGGAGGGACTGGCACAATGAGCAGTTCTTC. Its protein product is CASSTHPGSGRDWHNEQFF.

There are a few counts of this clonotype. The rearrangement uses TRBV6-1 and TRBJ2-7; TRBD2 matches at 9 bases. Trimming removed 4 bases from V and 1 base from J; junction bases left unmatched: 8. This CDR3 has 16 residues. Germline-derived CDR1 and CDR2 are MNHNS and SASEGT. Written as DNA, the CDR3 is TGTGCCAGCAGTGTGGAAGCTAGCGGGGTGTCCTACGAGCAGTACGTC. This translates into CASSVEASGVSYEQYV.

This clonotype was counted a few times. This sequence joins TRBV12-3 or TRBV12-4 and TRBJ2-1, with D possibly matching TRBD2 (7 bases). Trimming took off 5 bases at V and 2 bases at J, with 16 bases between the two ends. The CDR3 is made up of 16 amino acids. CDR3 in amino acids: CASSLGGGGPYNEQFF. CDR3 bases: TGTGCCAGCAGTCTGGGGGGCGGGGGTCCCTACAATGAGCAGTTCTTC.

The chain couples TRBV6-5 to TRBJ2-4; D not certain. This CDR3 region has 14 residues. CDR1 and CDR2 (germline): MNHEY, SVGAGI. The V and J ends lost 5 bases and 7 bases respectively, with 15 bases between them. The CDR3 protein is CASSLDGLRNIQYF. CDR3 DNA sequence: TGTGCCAGCAGTCTCGACGGCCTCCGGAACATTCAGTACTTC.

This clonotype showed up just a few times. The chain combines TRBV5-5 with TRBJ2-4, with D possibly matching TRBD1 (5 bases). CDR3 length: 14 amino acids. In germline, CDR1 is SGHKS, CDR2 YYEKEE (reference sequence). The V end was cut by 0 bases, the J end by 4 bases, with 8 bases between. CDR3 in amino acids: CASSLGGNKNIQYF. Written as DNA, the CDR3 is TGTGCCAGCAGCTTGGGGGGCAATAAAAACATTCAGTACTTC. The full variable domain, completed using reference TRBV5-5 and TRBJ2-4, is DAGVTQSPTHLIKTRGQQVTLRCSPISGHKSVSWYQQVLGQGPQFIFQYYEKEERGRGNFPDRFSARQFPNYSSELNVNALLLGDSALYLCASSLGGNKNIQYFGAGTRLSVL.

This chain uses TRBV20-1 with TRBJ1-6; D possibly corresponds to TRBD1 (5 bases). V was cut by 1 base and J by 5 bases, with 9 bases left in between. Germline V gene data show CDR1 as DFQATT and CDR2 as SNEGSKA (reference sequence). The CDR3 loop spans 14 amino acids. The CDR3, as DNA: TGCAGTGCTAGAGGGGGCCAGAATAATTCACCCCTCCACTTT. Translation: CSARGGQNNSPLHF.

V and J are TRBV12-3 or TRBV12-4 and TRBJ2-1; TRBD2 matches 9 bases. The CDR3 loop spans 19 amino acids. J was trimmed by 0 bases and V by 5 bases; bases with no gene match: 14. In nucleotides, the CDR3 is TGTGCCAGCAGTGGGGGAGGTAGAGCGGGAGGCCGCTCCTACAATGAGCAGTTCTTC. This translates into CASSGGGRAGGRSYNEQFF.

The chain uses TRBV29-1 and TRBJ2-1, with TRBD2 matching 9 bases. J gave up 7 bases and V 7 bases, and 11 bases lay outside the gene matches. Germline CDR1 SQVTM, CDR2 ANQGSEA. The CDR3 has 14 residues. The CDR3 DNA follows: TGCAGCGCTGCCGTGGGCGGGGGGGGGAATGAGCAGTTCTTC. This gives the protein CSAAVGGGGNEQFF.

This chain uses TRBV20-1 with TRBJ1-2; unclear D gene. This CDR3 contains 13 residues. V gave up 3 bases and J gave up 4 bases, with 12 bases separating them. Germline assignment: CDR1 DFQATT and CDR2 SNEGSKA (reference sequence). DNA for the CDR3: TGCAGTGCTAGTTCCGGAGATCCCTATGGCTACACCTTC. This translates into CSASSGDPYGYTF.

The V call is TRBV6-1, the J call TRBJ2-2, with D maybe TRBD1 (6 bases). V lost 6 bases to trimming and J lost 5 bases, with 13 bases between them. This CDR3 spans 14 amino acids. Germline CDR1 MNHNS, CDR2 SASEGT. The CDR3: CASRGQSSTGELFF. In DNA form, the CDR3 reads TGTGCCAGCAGAGGACAGTCGAGTACCGGGGAGCTGTTTTTT.

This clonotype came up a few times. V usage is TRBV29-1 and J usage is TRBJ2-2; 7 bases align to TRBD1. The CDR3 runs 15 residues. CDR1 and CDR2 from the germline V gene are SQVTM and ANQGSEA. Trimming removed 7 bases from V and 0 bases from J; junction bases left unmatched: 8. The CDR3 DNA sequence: TGCAGCGCTACCGGGACAGCCTCGAACACCGGGGAGCTGTTTTTT. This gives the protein CSATGTASNTGELFF.

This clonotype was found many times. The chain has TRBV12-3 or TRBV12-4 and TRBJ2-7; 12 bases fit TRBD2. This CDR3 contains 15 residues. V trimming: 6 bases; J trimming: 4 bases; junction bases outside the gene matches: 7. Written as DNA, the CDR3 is TGTGCCAGCAGCCCTAGCGGGAGGGCCGTTTACGAGCAGTACTTC. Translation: CASSPSGRAVYEQYF.

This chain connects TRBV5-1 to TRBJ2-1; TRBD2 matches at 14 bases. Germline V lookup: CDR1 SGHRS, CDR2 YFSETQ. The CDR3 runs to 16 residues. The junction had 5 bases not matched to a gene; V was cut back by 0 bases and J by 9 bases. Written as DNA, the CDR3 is TGCGCCAGCAGCTTGGAGACTAGCGGGGGGGCAAGTGAGCAGTTCTTC. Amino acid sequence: CASSLETSGGASEQFF.

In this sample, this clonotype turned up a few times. CDR3 region: CASSMGLAGTDTQYF. The CDR3 coding sequence is TGCGCCAGCAGTATGGGACTAGCGGGTACAGATACGCAGTATTTT. The rearrangement links TRBV5-1 to TRBJ2-3, with 12 bases identical to TRBD2. CDR1 and CDR2 (germline): SGHRS, YFSETQ. The CDR3 runs to 15 residues. With 5 bases clipped from V and 3 bases from J, the junction kept 4 bases outside the gene matches.

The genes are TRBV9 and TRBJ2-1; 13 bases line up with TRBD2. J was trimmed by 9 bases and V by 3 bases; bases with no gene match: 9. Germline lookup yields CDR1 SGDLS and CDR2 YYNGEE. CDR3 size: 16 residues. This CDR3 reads CASSALGLAGYGEQFF. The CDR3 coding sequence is TGTGCCAGCAGCGCACTGGGACTAGCGGGATATGGTGAGCAGTTCTTC.

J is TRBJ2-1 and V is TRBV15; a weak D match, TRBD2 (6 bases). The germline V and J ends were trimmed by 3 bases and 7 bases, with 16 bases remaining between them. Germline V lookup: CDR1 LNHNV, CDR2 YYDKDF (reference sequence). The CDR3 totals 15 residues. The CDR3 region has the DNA TGTGCCACCAGCAGGGGACTGGGGGACCGGAATGAGCAGTTCTTC. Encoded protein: CATSRGLGDRNEQFF.

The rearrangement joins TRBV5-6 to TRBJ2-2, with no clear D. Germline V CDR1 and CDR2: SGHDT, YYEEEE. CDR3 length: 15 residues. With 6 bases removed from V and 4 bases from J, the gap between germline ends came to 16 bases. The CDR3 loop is CASTNERLFTGELFF. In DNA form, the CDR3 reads TGTGCCAGCACTAACGAGAGGTTGTTCACCGGGGAGCTGTTTTTT.

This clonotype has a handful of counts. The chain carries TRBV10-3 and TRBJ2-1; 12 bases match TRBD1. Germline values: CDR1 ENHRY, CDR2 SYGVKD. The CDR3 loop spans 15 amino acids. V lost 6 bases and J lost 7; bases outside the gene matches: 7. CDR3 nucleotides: TGTGCCATCAGGAGGGGACAGGGGGCAAGGAATGAGCAGTTCTTC. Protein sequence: CAIRRGQGARNEQFF.

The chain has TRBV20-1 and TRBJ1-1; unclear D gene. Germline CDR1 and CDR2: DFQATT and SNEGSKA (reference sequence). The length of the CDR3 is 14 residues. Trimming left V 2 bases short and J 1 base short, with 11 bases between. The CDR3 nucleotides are TGCAGTGCTAGACCCCAAACGGAGAACACTGAAGCTTTCTTT. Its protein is CSARPQTENTEAFF.